Below, 2 T cell receptor beta chains from the same sample are listed, as sequenced in a study of cytomegalovirus exposure and HLA in healthy donors. A multiplex PCR was run with 60 Vbeta primers and 13 Jbeta primers. Profiled with immunoSEQ multiplex PCR; TCRdb holds only in-frame clones, not every one. The table lists 210,000 or so clones, roughly four fifths of them singletons. Sequences were obtained from PBMCs. The receptor set was obtained from a woman between 40 and 50 years old in good health and CMV-seronegative.

This clone is a singleton in its sample. The chain employs TRBV4-2 and TRBJ2-7; no clear D. Germline values: CDR1 LGHNA, CDR2 YNFKEQ. The germline V and J ends were trimmed by 1 base and 0 bases, with 7 bases remaining between them. The CDR3 consists of 14 residues. The CDR3 DNA reads as TGTGCCAGCAGCCAAGCGGTGCGCTCCTACGAGCAGTACTTC. Translating gives CASSQAVRSYEQYF.

The chain links TRBV19 to TRBJ1-2; 7 bases fit TRBD1. The V gene's germline CDR1 is LNHDA and CDR2 SQIVND (reference sequence). The CDR3 length is 12 residues. V lost 7 bases to trimming and J lost 5 bases; unmatched junction nucleotides: 4. In DNA, the CDR3 is TGTGCCAGTAACACAGGGGCATATGGCTACACCTTC. Encoded protein: CASNTGAYGYTF.